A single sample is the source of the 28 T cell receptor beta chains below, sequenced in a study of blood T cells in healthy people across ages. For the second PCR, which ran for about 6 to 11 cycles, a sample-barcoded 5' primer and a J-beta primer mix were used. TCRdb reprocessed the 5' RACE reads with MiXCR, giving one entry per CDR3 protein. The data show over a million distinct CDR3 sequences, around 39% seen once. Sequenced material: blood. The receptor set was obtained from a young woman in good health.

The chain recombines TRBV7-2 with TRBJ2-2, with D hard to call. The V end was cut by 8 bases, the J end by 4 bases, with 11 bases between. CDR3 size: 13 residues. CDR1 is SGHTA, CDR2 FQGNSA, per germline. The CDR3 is CASPTFFTGELFF. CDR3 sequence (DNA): TGTGCCAGCCCTACCTTCTTCACCGGGGAGCTGTTTTTT.

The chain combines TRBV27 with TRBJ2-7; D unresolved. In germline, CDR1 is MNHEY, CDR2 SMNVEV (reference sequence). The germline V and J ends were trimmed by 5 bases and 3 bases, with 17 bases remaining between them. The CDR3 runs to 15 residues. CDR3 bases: TGTGCCAGCAGTCCCGACCCAGCAACGTACTACGAGCAGTACTTC. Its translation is CASSPDPATYYEQYF.

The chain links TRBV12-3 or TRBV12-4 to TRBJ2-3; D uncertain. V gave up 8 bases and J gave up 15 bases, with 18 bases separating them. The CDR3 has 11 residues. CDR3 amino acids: CASEKADMQYF. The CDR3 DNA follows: TGTGCCAGCGAGAAAGCAGATATGCAATATTTT.

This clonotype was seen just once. In DNA, the CDR3 is TGCAGTGCTATAGGACAGAAAGAGACCCAGTACTTC. It translates to CSAIGQKETQYF. This chain connects TRBV20-1 to TRBJ2-5; D possibly corresponds to TRBD1 (6 bases). Trimming took 4 bases from V and 3 from J, leaving 9 bases between them. This CDR3 region has 12 residues. In germline, CDR1 is DFQATT, CDR2 SNEGSKA (reference sequence).

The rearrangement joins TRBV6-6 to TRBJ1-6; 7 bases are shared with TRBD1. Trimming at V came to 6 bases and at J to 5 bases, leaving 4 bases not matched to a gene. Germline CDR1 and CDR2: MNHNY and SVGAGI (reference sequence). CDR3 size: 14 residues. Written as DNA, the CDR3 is TGTGCCAGCAGCGCCGACAGGGATAATTCACCCCTCCACTTT. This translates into CASSADRDNSPLHF.

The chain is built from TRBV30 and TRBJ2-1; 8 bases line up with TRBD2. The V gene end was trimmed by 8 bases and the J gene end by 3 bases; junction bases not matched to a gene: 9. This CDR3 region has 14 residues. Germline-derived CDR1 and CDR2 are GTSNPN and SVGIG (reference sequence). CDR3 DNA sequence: TGTGCCAACAGCGGGGGAGGTAACTACAATGAGCAGTTCTTC. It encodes CANSGGGNYNEQFF.

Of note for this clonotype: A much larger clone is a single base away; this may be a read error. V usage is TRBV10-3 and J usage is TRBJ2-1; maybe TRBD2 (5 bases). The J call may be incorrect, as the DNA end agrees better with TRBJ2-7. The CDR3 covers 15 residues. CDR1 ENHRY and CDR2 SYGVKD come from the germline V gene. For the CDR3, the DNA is TGTGCCATCAGGCCCCCGGGATTTTCCTACAATGAGCAGTACTTC. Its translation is CAIRPPGFSYNEQYF.

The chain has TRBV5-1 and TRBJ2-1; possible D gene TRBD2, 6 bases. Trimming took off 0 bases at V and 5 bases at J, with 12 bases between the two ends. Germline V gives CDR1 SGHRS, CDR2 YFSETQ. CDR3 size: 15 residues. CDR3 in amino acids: CASSLEGTPNNEQFF. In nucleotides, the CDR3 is TGCGCCAGCAGCTTGGAGGGGACTCCTAACAATGAGCAGTTCTTC.

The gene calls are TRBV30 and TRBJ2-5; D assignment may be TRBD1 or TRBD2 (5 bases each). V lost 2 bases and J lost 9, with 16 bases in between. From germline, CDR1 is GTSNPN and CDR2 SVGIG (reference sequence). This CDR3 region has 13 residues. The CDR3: CAWSIRGLEAQYF. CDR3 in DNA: TGTGCCTGGAGTATCCGGGGCCTGGAGGCCCAGTACTTC. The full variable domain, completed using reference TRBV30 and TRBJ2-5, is SQTIHQWPATLVQPVGSPLSLECTVEGTSNPNLYWYRQAAGRGLQLLFYSVGIGQISSEVPQNLSASRPQDRQFILSSKKLLLSDSGFYLCAWSIRGLEAQYFGPGTRLLVL.

DNA for the CDR3: TGTGCCAGCAGTTACGAGCAGGTGTATAATTCACCCCTCCACTTT. Residues: CASSYEQVYNSPLHF. The rearrangement links TRBV6-5 to TRBJ1-6; D not certain. Trimming cost V 2 bases and J 4 bases, with 9 bases left between them. Germline values: CDR1 MNHEY, CDR2 SVGAGI. There are 15 residues in the CDR3.

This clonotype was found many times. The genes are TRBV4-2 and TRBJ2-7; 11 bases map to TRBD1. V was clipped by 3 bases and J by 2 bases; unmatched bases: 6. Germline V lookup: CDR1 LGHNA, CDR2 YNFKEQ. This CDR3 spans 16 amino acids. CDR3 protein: CASSQGQGEIPYEQYF. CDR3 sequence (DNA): TGTGCCAGCAGCCAGGGACAGGGGGAAATTCCCTACGAGCAGTACTTC.

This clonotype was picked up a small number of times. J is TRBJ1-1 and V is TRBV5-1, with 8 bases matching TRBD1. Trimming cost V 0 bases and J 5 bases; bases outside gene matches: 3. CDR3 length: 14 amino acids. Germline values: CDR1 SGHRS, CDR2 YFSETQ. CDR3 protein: CASSLAGTGTEAFF. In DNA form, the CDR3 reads TGCGCCAGCAGCTTGGCTGGGACAGGTACTGAAGCTTTCTTT.

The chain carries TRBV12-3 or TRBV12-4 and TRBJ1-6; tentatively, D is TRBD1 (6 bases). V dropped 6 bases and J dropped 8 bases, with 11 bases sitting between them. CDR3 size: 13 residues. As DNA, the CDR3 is TGTGCCAGCAGCCGGACAGCCGATTCACCCCTCCACTTT. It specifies CASSRTADSPLHF.

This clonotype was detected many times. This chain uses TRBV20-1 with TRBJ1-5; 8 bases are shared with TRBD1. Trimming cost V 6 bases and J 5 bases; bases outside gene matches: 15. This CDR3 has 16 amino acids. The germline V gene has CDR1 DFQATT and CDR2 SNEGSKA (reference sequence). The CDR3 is CSARSAGGSIDQPQHF. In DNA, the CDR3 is TGCAGTGCCAGGTCGGCAGGGGGCTCGATTGATCAGCCCCAGCATTTT.

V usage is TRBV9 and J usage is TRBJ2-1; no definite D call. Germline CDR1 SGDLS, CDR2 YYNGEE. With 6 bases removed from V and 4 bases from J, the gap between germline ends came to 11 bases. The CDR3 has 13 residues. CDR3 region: CASNYDGYNEQFF. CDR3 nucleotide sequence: TGTGCCAGCAACTACGATGGATACAATGAGCAGTTCTTC.

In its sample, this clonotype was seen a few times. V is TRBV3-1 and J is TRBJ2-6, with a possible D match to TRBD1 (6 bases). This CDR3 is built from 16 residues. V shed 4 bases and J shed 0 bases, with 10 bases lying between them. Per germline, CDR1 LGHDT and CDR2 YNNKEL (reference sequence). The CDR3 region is CASSLQGSSGANVLTF. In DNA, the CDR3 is TGTGCCAGCAGCCTGCAGGGGAGCTCTGGGGCCAACGTCCTGACTTTC.

The CDR3 protein is CASSLMQGADEQFF. The CDR3 nucleotides read TGTGCCAGCAGCCTAATGCAGGGGGCCGATGAGCAGTTCTTC. The J gene is TRBJ2-1, the V gene TRBV7-9; 8 bases are a match to TRBD1. Germline lookup yields CDR1 SEHNR and CDR2 FQNEAQ (reference sequence). Germline trimming cut 5 bases from V and 8 bases from J; bases unmatched to any gene: 8. The CDR3 spans 14 residues.

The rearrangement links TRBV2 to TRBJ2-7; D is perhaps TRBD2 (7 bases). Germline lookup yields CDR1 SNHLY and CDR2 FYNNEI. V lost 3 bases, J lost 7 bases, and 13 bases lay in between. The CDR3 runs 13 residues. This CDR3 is CASSDPGGGEQYF. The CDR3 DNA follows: TGTGCCAGCAGTGACCCGGGGGGCGGGGAGCAGTACTTC.

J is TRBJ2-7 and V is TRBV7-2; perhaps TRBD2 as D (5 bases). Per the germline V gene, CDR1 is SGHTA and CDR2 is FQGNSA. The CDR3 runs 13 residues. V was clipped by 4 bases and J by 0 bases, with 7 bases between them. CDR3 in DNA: TGTGCCAGCAGCTGGGAGCCCTCCTACGAGCAGTACTTC. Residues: CASSWEPSYEQYF.

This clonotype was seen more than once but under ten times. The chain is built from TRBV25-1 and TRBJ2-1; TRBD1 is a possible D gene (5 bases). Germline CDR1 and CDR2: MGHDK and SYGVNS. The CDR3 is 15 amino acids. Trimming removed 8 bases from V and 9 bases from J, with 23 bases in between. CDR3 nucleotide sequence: TGTGCCAGCGGACCCAGGTTGGGCGGTACAGGTGAGCAGTTCTTC. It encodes CASGPRLGGTGEQFF.

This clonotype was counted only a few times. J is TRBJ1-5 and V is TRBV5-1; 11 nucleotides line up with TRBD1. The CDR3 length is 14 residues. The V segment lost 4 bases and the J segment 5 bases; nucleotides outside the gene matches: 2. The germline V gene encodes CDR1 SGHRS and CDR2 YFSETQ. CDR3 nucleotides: TGCGCCAGCAGCCGGACAGGGGGCGATCAGCCCCAGCATTTT. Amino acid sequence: CASSRTGGDQPQHF.

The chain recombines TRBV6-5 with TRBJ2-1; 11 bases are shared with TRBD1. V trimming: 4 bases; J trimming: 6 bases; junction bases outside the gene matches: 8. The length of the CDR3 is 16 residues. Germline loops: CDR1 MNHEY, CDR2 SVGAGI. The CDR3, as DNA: TGTGCCAGCAGTTTTACCCGGGACAGGGGGATCAATGAGCAGTTCTTC. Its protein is CASSFTRDRGINEQFF.

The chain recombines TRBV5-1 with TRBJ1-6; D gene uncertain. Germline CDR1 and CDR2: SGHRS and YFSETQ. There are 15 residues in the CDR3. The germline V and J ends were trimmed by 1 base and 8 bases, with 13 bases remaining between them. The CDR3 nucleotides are TGCGCCAGCAGCTTGTTGGGAGAAAGGGATTCACCCCTCCACTTT. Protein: CASSLLGERDSPLHF.

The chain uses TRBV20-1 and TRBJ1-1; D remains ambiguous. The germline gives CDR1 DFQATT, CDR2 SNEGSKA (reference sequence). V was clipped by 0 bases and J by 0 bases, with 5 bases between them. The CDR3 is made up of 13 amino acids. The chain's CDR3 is CSARDRVNTEAFF. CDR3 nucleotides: TGCAGTGCTAGAGATAGGGTGAACACTGAAGCTTTCTTT.

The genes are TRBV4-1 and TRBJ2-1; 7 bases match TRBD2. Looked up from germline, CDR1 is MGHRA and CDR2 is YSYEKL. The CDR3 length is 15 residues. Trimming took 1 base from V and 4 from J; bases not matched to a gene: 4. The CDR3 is CASSQVLANYNEQFF. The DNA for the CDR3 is TGCGCCAGCAGCCAAGTACTAGCGAATTACAATGAGCAGTTCTTC.

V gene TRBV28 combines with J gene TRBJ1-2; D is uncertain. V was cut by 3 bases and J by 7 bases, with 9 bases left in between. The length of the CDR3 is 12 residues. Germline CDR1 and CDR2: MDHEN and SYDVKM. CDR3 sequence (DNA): TGTGCCAGCAGTTTTAGCCTGGTTGGCTACACCTTC. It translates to CASSFSLVGYTF.

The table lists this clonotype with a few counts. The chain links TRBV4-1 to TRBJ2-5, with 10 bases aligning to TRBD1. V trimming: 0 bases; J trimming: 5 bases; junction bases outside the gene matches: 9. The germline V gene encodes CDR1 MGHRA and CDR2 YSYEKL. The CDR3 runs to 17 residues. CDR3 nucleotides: TGCGCCAGCAGCCAAGATCAAGGGACAGGGGCGGAGGAGACCCAGTACTTC. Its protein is CASSQDQGTGAEETQYF.

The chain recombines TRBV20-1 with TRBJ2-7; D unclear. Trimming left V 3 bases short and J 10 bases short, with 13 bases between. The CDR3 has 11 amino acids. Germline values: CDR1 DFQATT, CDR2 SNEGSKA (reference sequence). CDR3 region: CSASTGDPQYF. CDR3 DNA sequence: TGCAGTGCTAGTACCGGCGACCCCCAGTACTTC.